These 17 T cell receptor beta chains came from one sample sequenced in a study of read filtering for tumor transcriptome and immune sequencing. The library was built from about 400 ng RNA with molecular barcoded adaptors for alpha/delta and beta/gamma chains. Via MiXCR, TCRdb re-called the reads, giving one row per CDR3 protein. The sample shows tens of thousands of distinct CDR3 sequences, over 9.5% of them seen only once. Sequenced input: a population of CD138-negative cells sorted from bone marrow. The receptors were gathered from a donor at least 40 years old with multiple myeloma.

To note about this clonotype: The junction differs from germline at one of its ends, possibly a read error. The chain employs TRBV12-3 or TRBV12-4 and TRBJ2-1; tentatively, D is TRBD2 (6 bases). The CDR3 sequence is 14 residues long. The chain's CDR3 is CASSRLAGYNGQFF. CDR3 DNA: TGTGCCAGCAGCCGACTTGCGGGGTACAATGGGCAGTTCTTC.

There are many counts of this clonotype. V and J are TRBV2 and TRBJ1-5; D not certain. The ends were cut back, 7 bases at V and 6 bases at J, with 19 bases in the middle. The CDR3 totals 15 residues. In germline, CDR1 is SNHLY, CDR2 FYNNEI. The CDR3: CASTFYRETLQPQHF. The CDR3 bases are TGTGCCAGCACCTTCTATCGGGAAACCCTTCAGCCCCAGCATTTT.

This clonotype was seen many times. This CDR3 reads CASSLELAGRDTQYF. The CDR3 DNA sequence: TGTGCCAGCAGCTTAGAGCTAGCGGGACGGGATACGCAGTATTTT. This chain uses TRBV7-9 with TRBJ2-3, with 9 bases that match TRBD2. This CDR3 has 15 amino acids. Per germline, CDR1 SEHNR and CDR2 FQNEAQ (reference sequence). Losses at the gene ends were 1 base for V and 6 bases for J; bases not matched to a gene: 5. The variable domain in full, with the rest retrieved from reference TRBV7-9 and TRBJ2-3, is DTGVSQNPRHKITKRGQNVTFRCDPISEHNRLYWYRQTLGQGPEFLTYFQNEAQLEKSRLLSDRFSAERPKGSFSTLEIQRTEQGDSAMYLCASSLELAGRDTQYFGPGTRLTVL.

This clonotype has at least ten counts. V gene TRBV5-6 combines with J gene TRBJ2-5, with D tentatively TRBD1 (5 bases). The germline V gene has CDR1 SGHDT and CDR2 YYEEEE. The V and J ends lost 5 bases and 6 bases respectively, with 14 bases between them. The CDR3 runs 13 residues. The CDR3 region has the DNA TGTGCCAGCAGAGTAGGGGTGACGAAGACCCAGTACTTC. Its protein product is CASRVGVTKTQYF. Variable domain in full (rest from reference TRBV5-6 and TRBJ2-5): DAGVTQSPTHLIKTRGQQVTLRCSPKSGHDTVSWYQQALGQGPQFIFQYYEEEERQRGNFPDRFSGHQFPNYSSELNVNALLLGDSALYLCASRVGVTKTQYFGPGTRLLVL.

This clonotype was observed at least ten times. The J gene is TRBJ2-5, the V gene TRBV21-1; the table calls TRBD2, which could not be checked here. TRBV21-1 has pseudogene status. This CDR3 region has 15 residues. The CDR3 bases are TGTGCCAGCATCCTCCGGAGGGAACGTCAAGAGACCCAGTACTTC. Encoded protein: CASILRRERQETQYF.

As for this clonotype: This could be a read error, since a much larger clone is one nucleotide away. The chain couples TRBV7-2 to TRBJ2-1; D remains unclear. The CDR3 sequence is 15 residues long. Per germline, CDR1 SGHTA and CDR2 FQGNSA. The CDR3 DNA reads as TGTGCCAGCAGCTTAGTATCTGCCACTTACAATGTGCAGTTCTTC. Encoded protein: CASSLVSATYNVQFF.

At least ten counts were recorded for this clonotype. This rearrangement joins TRBV7-9 to TRBJ2-7, with D tentatively TRBD2 (6 bases). CDR1 SEHNR and CDR2 FQNEAQ come from the germline V gene (reference sequence). Trimming shortened V by 3 bases and J by 3 bases, and 15 bases separated the two germline ends. The CDR3 has 15 amino acids. CDR3 sequence reads: CASSFDGSTGYEQYF. CDR3 nucleotides: TGTGCCAGCAGCTTCGACGGGAGTACTGGCTACGAGCAGTACTTC. The full variable domain, rest sourced from reference TRBV7-9 and TRBJ2-7, is DTGVSQNPRHKITKRGQNVTFRCDPISEHNRLYWYRQTLGQGPEFLTYFQNEAQLEKSRLLSDRFSAERPKGSFSTLEIQRTEQGDSAMYLCASSFDGSTGYEQYFGPGTRLTVT.

Notes on this clonotype: One end of the junction does not line up with germline, which may come from a read error. The chain uses TRBV19 and TRBJ1-5, with D tentatively TRBD1 (5 bases). Germline-derived CDR1 and CDR2 are LNHDA and SQIVND (reference sequence). The CDR3 has 16 amino acids. This CDR3 reads CAGSIVGQNSNQPQHF. The CDR3 coding sequence is TGTGCCGGTAGTATAGTGGGGCAGAATAGCAATCAGCCCCAGCATTTT.

This clonotype was found many times. The CDR3 sequence: CASSEATGLSSFF. In DNA, the CDR3 is TGTGCCAGCAGTGAAGCGACGGGTCTCTCCTCTTTCTTT. The chain has TRBV6-1 and TRBJ1-1; D ambiguous. Germline V lookup: CDR1 MNHNS, CDR2 SASEGT. There are 13 residues in the CDR3. V was clipped by 0 bases and J by 12 bases, with 14 bases between them.

The table lists this clonotype with many counts. This sequence joins TRBV27 and TRBJ2-7; 8 bases fit TRBD2. Germline V gene data show CDR1 as MNHEY and CDR2 as SMNVEV (reference sequence). The CDR3 totals 12 residues. The V segment lost 4 bases and the J segment 12 bases; nucleotides outside the gene matches: 8. As DNA, the CDR3 is TGTGCCAGCAGTTCCTCAAGCGGGAGAGGGTACTTC. Its protein is CASSSSSGRGYF.

In its sample, this clonotype was seen many times. This chain connects TRBV29-1 to TRBJ2-5; D is possibly TRBD1 (6 bases). CDR3 length: 11 amino acids. Trimming shortened V by 2 bases and J by 5 bases, and 6 bases separated the two germline ends. Looked up from germline, CDR1 is SQVTM and CDR2 is ANQGSEA. The CDR3 sequence is CSVEQGETQYF. CDR3 sequence (DNA): TGCAGCGTTGAACAGGGGGAGACCCAGTACTTC. Complete variable domain (other parts from reference TRBV29-1 and TRBJ2-5): SAVISQKPSRDICQRGTSLTIQCQVDSQVTMMFWYRQQPGQSLTLIATANQGSEATYESGFVIDKFPISRPNLTFSTLTVSNMSPEDSSIYLCSVEQGETQYFGPGTRLLVL.

The table lists this clonotype with many counts. CDR3 in amino acids: CASSEGGLRDEQYF. The CDR3 nucleotides read TGCGCCAGCAGTGAAGGCGGTCTCCGGGACGAGCAGTACTTC. The chain has TRBV10-1 and TRBJ2-7; D call uncertain. V was clipped by 3 bases and J by 5 bases, with 14 bases between them. The CDR3 length is 14 residues. From germline, CDR1 is WNHNN and CDR2 SYGVQD (reference sequence).

This clonotype was seen at least ten times. The genes are TRBV6-5 and TRBJ2-5; 7 positions agree with TRBD2. The CDR3 runs 16 residues. J lost 1 base, V lost 4 bases, and 9 bases had no gene match. CDR1 MNHEY and CDR2 SVGAGI come from the germline V gene. The CDR3 sequence: CASSSIAGNLQETQYF. The CDR3 region has the DNA TGTGCCAGCAGTTCCATAGCGGGCAACCTCCAAGAGACCCAGTACTTC.

In this sample, this clonotype turned up many times. V usage is TRBV18 and J usage is TRBJ2-1, with unresolved D. This CDR3 comprises 16 residues. Trimming stripped 1 base from V and 8 bases from J, with 18 bases between. Per germline, CDR1 KGHSH and CDR2 LQKENI. The CDR3 DNA reads TGTGCCAGCTCACCACTCTCCCCTGCGTTCTTCGATGAGCAGTTCTTC. It translates to CASSPLSPAFFDEQFF.

In its sample, this clonotype was seen many times. The V and J genes are TRBV5-1 and TRBJ2-6; D perhaps matches TRBD1 (6 bases). The CDR3 covers 17 residues. CDR1 and CDR2 from the germline V gene are SGHRS and YFSETQ. The ends were cut back, 2 bases at V and 0 bases at J, with 12 bases in the middle. The DNA for the CDR3 is TGCGCCAGCAGCTTACAGGGACCTTCCTCTGGGGCCAACGTCCTGACTTTC. Encoded protein: CASSLQGPSSGANVLTF.

Comments on this clonotype: At one end the junction does not follow the germline gene, possibly because of a read error. V is TRBV4-3 and J is TRBJ1-2; tentatively, D is TRBD1 (5 bases). CDR3 length equals 16 residues. Germline lookup yields CDR1 LGHNA and CDR2 YSLEER. The CDR3 reads CASSQDIILSNCGYTF. CDR3 bases: TGCGCAAGCAGCCAGGACATTATCTTATCCAACTGTGGCTACACCTTC.

The CDR3 here is CASSFPGEHTEAFF. For the CDR3, the DNA is TGTGCCAGCAGCTTTCCAGGGGAGCACACTGAAGCTTTCTTT. The chain carries TRBV7-2 and TRBJ1-1; D possibly corresponds to TRBD1 (6 bases). The CDR3 covers 14 residues. Trimming pared 3 bases from V and 3 bases from J, leaving 11 bases between. Germline CDR1 and CDR2: SGHTA and FQGNSA.